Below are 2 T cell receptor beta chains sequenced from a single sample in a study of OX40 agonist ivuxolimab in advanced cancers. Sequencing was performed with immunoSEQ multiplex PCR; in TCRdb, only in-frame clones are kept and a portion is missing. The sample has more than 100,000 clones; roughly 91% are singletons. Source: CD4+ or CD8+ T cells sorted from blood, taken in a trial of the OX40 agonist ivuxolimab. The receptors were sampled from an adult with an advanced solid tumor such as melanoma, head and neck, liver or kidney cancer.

The CDR3 spells CASSSSRGTLTDTQYF. In DNA, the CDR3 is TGTGCCAGCAGCTCCTCCCGGGGGACCCTCACAGATACGCAGTATTTT. The chain employs TRBV5-8 and TRBJ2-3; D possibly corresponds to TRBD2 (6 bases). CDR1 is SGHTS and CDR2 is YDEGEE in the germline V gene. The CDR3 is 16 residues long. V was shortened by 3 bases and J by 2 bases, with 16 bases between the two germline ends.

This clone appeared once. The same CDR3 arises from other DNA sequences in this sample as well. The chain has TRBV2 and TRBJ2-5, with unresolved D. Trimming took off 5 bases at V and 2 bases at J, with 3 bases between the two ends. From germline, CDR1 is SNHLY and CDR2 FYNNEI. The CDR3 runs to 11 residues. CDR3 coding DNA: TGTGCCAGCAGTCCTCAAGAGACCCAGTACTTC. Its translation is CASSPQETQYF.